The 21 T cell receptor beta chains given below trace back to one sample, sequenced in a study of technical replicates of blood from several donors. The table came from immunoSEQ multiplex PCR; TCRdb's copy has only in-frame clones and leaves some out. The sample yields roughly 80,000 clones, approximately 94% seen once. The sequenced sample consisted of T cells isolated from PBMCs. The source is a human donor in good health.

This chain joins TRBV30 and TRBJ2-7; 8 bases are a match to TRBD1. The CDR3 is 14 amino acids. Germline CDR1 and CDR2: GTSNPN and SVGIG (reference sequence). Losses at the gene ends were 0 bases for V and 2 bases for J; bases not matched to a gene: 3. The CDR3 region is CAWSVSGGPYEQYF. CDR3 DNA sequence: TGTGCCTGGAGTGTATCAGGGGGCCCCTACGAGCAGTACTTC.

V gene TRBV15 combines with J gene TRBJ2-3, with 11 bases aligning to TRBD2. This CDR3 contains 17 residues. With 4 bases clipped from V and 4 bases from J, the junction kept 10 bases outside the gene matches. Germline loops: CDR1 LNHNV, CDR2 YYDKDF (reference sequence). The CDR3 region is CATSTLLLAGGPDTQYF. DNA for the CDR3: TGTGCCACCAGCACCCTGCTCCTAGCGGGAGGCCCAGATACGCAGTATTTT.

The CDR3 reads CASSHLDKLVYF. CDR3 bases: TGCGCCAGCAGCCACCTGGACAAACTGGTGTACTTC. This sequence joins TRBV4-1 and TRBJ2-5, with a weak D call TRBD1 (5 bases). This CDR3 region has 12 residues. Between the trimmed V and J ends, which lost 3 bases and 13 bases, there was a span of 15 bases. CDR1 is MGHRA and CDR2 is YSYEKL in the germline V gene.

The CDR3 protein is CASSAAGVPTGELFF. The CDR3 region has the DNA TGTGCCAGTAGTGCAGCGGGAGTCCCCACCGGGGAGCTGTTTTTT. The rearrangement uses TRBV19 and TRBJ2-2, with 8 bases aligning to TRBD2. With 5 bases clipped from V and 4 bases from J, the junction kept 6 bases outside the gene matches. This CDR3 is 15 amino acids long. Per the germline V gene, CDR1 is LNHDA and CDR2 is SQIVND (reference sequence). The full variable domain, in which reference TRBV19 and TRBJ2-2 provide the parts outside the CDR3, is DGGITQSPKYLFRKEGQNVTLSCEQNLNHDAMYWYRQDPGQGLRLIYYSQIVNDFQKGDIAEGYSVSREKKESFPLTVTSAQKNPTAFYLCASSAAGVPTGELFFGEGSRLTVL.

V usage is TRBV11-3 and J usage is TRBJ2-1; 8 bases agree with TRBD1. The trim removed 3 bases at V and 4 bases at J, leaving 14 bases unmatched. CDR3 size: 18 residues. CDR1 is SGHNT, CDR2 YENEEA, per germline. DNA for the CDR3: TGTGCCAGCAGCTTCGGTTGGGTACCGGGACAGGAATACAATGAGCAGTTCTTC. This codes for CASSFGWVPGQEYNEQFF.

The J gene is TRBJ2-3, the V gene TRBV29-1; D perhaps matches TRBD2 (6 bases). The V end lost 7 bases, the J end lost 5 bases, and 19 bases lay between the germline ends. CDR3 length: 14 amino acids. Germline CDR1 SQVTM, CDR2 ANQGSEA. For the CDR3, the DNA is TGCAGCGGATTACAACGGGAGAAATTAGATACGCAGTATTTT. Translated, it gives CSGLQREKLDTQYF.

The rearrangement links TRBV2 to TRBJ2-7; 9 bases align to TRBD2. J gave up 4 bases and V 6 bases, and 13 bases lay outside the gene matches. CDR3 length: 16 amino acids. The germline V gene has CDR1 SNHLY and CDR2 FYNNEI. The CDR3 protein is CASSGLSGRGLYEQYF. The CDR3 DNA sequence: TGTGCCAGCAGCGGCCTTAGCGGGAGAGGTTTATACGAGCAGTACTTC.

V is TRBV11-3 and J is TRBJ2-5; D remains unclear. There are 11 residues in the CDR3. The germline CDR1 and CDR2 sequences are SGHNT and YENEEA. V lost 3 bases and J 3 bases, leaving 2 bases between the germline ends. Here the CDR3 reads CASSFKETQYF. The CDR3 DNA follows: TGTGCCAGCAGCTTCAAAGAGACCCAGTACTTC.

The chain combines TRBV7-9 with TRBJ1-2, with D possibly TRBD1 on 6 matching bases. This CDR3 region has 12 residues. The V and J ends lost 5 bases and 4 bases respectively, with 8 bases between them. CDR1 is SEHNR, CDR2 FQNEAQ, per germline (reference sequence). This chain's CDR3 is CASSPDSYGYTF. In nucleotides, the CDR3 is TGTGCCAGCAGCCCGGACAGCTATGGCTACACCTTC.

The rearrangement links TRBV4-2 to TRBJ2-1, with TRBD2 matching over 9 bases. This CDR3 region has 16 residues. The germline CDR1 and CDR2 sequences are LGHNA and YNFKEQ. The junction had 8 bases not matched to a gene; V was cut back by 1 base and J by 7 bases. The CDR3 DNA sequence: TGTGCCAGCAGCCAAGCAGTTAGCGGGAGTTGGAATGAGCAGTTCTTC. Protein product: CASSQAVSGSWNEQFF.

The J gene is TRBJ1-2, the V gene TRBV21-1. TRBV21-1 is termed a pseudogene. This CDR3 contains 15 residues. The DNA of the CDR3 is TGTGCCAGCAGCAACGGGTATCTGCGACGGAGTAACGTCGGTTTC. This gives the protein CASSNGYLRRSNVGF.

CDR3 region: CASSHPPGSSSGNTIYF. CDR3 nucleotide sequence: TGTGCCAGCTCCCACCCCCCGGGGTCGAGCTCTGGAAACACCATATATTTT. This chain joins TRBV19 and TRBJ1-3, with D uncertain. Germline loops: CDR1 LNHDA, CDR2 SQIVND (reference sequence). V was shortened by 9 bases and J by 0 bases, with 21 bases between the two germline ends. The CDR3 extends over 17 amino acids. Together with reference TRBV19 and TRBJ1-3, the CDR3 gives the full variable domain: DGGITQSPKYLFRKEGQNVTLSCEQNLNHDAMYWYRQDPGQGLRLIYYSQIVNDFQKGDIAEGYSVSREKKESFPLTVTSAQKNPTAFYLCASSHPPGSSSGNTIYFGEGSWLTVV.

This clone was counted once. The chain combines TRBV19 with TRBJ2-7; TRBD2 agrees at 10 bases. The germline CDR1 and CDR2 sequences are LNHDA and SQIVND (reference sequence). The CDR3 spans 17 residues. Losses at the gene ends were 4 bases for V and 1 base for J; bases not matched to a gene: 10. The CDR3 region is CASSKPAGGPRSYEQYF. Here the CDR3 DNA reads TGTGCCAGTAGTAAGCCAGCGGGAGGGCCGAGATCCTACGAGCAGTACTTC.

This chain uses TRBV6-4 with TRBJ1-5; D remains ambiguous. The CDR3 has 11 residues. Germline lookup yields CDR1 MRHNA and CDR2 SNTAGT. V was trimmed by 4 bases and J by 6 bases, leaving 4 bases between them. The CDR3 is CASSVIQPQHF. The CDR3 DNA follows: TGTGCCAGCAGTGTAATTCAGCCCCAGCATTTT.

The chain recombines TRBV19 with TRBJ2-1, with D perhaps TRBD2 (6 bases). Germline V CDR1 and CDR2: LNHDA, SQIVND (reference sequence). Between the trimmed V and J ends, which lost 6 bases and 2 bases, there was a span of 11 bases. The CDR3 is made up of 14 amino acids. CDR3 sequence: CASRMGGAYNEQFF. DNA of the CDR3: TGTGCCAGTAGAATGGGGGGAGCCTACAATGAGCAGTTCTTC.

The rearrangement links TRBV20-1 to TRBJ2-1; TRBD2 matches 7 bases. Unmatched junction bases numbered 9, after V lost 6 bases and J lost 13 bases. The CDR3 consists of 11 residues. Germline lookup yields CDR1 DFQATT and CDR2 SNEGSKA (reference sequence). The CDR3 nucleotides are TGCAGTGCAAAAGGACTAGTTGATCAGTTCTTC. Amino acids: CSAKGLVDQFF.

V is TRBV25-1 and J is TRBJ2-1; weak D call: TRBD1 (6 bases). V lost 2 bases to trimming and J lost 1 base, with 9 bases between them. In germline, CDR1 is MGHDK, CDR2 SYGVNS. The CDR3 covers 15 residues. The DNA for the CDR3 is TGTGCCAGCAGTGAACCAGGGGCATCCTACAATGAGCAGTTCTTC. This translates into CASSEPGASYNEQFF. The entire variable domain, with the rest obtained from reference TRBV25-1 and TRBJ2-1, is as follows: EADIYQTPRYLVIGTGKKITLECSQTMGHDKMYWYQQDPGMELHLIHYSYGVNSTEKGDLSSESTVSRIRTEHFPLTLESARPSHTSQYLCASSEPGASYNEQFFGPGTRLTVL.

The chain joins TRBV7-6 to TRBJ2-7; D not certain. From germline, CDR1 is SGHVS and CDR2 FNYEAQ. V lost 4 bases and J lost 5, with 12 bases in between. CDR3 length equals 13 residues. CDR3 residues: CASSSTPTDEQYF. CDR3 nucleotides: TGTGCCAGCAGCTCGACTCCGACTGACGAGCAGTACTTC. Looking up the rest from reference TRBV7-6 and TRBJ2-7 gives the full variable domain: GAGVSQSPRYKVTKRGQDVALRCDPISGHVSLYWYRQALGQGPEFLTYFNYEAQQDKSGLPNDRFSAERPEGSISTLTIQRTEQRDSAMYRCASSSTPTDEQYFGPGTRLTVT.

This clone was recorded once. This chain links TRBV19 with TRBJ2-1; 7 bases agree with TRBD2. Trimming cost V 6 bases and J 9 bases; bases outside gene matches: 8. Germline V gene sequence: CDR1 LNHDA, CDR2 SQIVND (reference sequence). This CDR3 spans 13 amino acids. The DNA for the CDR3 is TGTGCCAGTAGCAGACAAGGGAGGGTTGAGCAGTTCTTC. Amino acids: CASSRQGRVEQFF.

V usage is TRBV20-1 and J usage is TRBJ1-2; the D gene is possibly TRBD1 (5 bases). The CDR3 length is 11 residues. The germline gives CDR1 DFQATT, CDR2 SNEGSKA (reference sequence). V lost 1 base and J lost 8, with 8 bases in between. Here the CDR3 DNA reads TGCAGTGCTAGAGGGGGCGAGGGCTACACCTTC. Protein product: CSARGGEGYTF.

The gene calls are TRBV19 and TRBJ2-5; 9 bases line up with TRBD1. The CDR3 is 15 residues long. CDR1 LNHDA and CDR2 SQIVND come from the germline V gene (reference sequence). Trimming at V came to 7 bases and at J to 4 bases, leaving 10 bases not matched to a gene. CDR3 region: CASTKGTGWGETQYF. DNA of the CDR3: TGTGCCAGTACCAAAGGGACAGGGTGGGGAGAGACCCAGTACTTC. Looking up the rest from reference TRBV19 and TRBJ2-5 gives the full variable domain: DGGITQSPKYLFRKEGQNVTLSCEQNLNHDAMYWYRQDPGQGLRLIYYSQIVNDFQKGDIAEGYSVSREKKESFPLTVTSAQKNPTAFYLCASTKGTGWGETQYFGPGTRLLVL.